These 5 T cell receptor beta chains were all obtained from the same sample, sequenced in a study of T cells in Graves' hyperthyroidism and ophthalmopathy. The TCR beta CDR3 regions underwent amplification using RNA transcripts as the source. HTBI primers were employed in a first-round RT-PCR of the TCR CDR3. TCRdb used MiXCR to reprocess the multiplex PCR reads, holding one entry per CDR3 protein. Of under 450,000 distinct CDR3 sequences in the sample, around an eighth were seen once. What was sequenced was blood. The receptors were gathered from a man aged 30-40 years with Graves' hyperthyroidism that later progressed to Graves' ophthalmopathy.

This clonotype was detected many times. The CDR3 loop is CASSTGGQENYEQYF. CDR3 DNA: TGCGCCAGCAGCACGGGGGGACAGGAAAACTACGAGCAGTACTTC. This sequence joins TRBV5-1 and TRBJ2-7; weak D call: TRBD1 (8 bases). CDR3 length equals 15 residues. Germline V gene sequence: CDR1 SGHRS, CDR2 YFSETQ. Trimming stripped 4 bases from V and 3 bases from J, with 17 bases between.

In regard to this clonotype: This may stem from a read error, because a much larger clone lies one nucleotide away. The chain has TRBV7-9 and TRBJ2-5; no clear D gene. The CDR3 sequence is 14 residues long. The germline CDR1 and CDR2 sequences are SEHNR and FQNEAQ (reference sequence). The V end lost 1 base, the J end lost 5 bases, and 11 bases lay between the germline ends. CDR3 protein: CASSLGDGHETQYF. The DNA of the CDR3 is TGTGCCAGCAGCTTAGGAGACGGGCACGAGACCCAGTACTTC.

The table lists this clonotype with a few counts. This chain links TRBV7-2 with TRBJ2-7, with 9 nucleotides matching TRBD2. The CDR3 runs 17 residues. The trim removed 1 base at V and 5 bases at J, leaving 12 bases unmatched. Per germline, CDR1 SGHTA and CDR2 FQGNSA. The CDR3, as DNA: TGTGCCAGCAGCTTAGGTCCCAACCCCGTAGCGGGAGACGAGCAGTACTTC. Its translation: CASSLGPNPVAGDEQYF.

This clonotype was seen many times. The chain links TRBV11-2 to TRBJ2-7; no definite D call. The CDR3 is 17 residues long. The V end was cut by 0 bases, the J end by 0 bases, with 15 bases between. Germline values: CDR1 SGHAT, CDR2 FQNNGV. CDR3 residues: CASSLDALKGVSYEQYF. The DNA of the CDR3 is TGTGCCAGCAGCTTAGACGCTCTCAAGGGTGTCTCCTACGAGCAGTACTTC.

This clonotype was detected only a few times. CDR3 sequence (DNA): TGCGCCAGCAGCCTTGACCGGGACCAGAGGTACTTC. Translated: CASSLDRDQRYF. V usage is TRBV4-1 and J usage is TRBJ2-5; D may match TRBD1 or TRBD2 (5 bases each). V lost 4 bases and J 13 bases, leaving 16 bases between the germline ends. Germline V gene data show CDR1 as MGHRA and CDR2 as YSYEKL. The CDR3 sequence is 12 residues long.